This TCR beta chain emerged from a study of blood T cell repertoires in COVID-19. In the study overall: Some COVID-19 samples were acute and others convalescent; all came from the United States, Italy and Spain. PBMCs, B-cell-depleted T cells, or T cells were the source of the cDNA or gDNA that made up the material.

Per the authors' pipeline: Nucleated cell counts were estimated from reference gene primer amplification. This table comes from immunoSEQ multiplex PCR, and its TCRdb copy is limited to in-frame clones, with some not included. The DNA was the basis for D and trimming; V, J and clone size are from that table. Of approximately 220,000 clones detected, about 85% appear once; the ten largest clones hold 2.9%. The sequence derives from a man in his fifties or sixties who had recovered from COVID-19. The material sequenced was peripheral blood.

CDR3 nucleotides: TGTGCCAGCAGCGCGGGCTCAACTAACTATGGCTACACCTTC. Translated: CASSAGSTNYGYTF. The chain links TRBV6-5 to TRBJ1-2; D uncertain. Germline V gene lookup returns CDR1 MNHEY and CDR2 SVGAGI. V was clipped by 6 bases and J by 0 bases, with 11 bases between them. This CDR3 is built from 14 residues.